Sequencing of this T cell receptor beta chain was carried out in a study of blood T cell repertoires in COVID-19 (dated by TCRdb to 2019 to 2021). For the wider study: Samples covering the acute and convalescent phases of COVID-19 were provided by collaborators in the United States, Italy and Spain. Where available, HLA class I and class II types were taken from metadata supplied by the sample provider and were not determined by assay-based typing. The material from the prospective study consisted of cDNA or gDNA derived from T cells, B-cell-depleted T cells, or PBMCs. Samples came from the ongoing ImmuneRACE study (first 160 participants) plus 1,254 subjects from 6 global collaborators. The repertoires were released in a freely available public database meant as a resource for research on the immune response to SARS-CoV-2. The sample metadata nearly always contained a de-identified subject ID, COVID-19 status, age in years and sex. Deeply sampled blood TCRbeta repertoires from subjects exposed to, actively infected with, or recovered from COVID-19 were included in the dataset. Broad study findings and their caveats: How much clinical and demographic metadata was included differed by source and by participant, and the metadata was provided uncurated.

With respect to this clone: This clone's antigen is unknown. No quality values exist for individual bases; no much larger clone is one base distant.

The immunoSEQ Assay, a bias-controlled multiplex PCR, was used to amplify TCRbeta CDR3 regions from genomic DNA. The study's processing was this. The number of nucleated cells in each sample was estimated from the amplification of reference gene primers within the assay. To quantify the absolute abundance of each unique TCRbeta CDR3 rearrangement, sequence reads were collapsed and filtered. For each sample, productive Simpson clonality was calculated by taking the square root of Simpson's diversity index across productive rearrangements. The source is immuneACCESS, and TCRdb retained only in-frame sequences with V and J called. Part of the clones is not carried over; for the studies checked, unresolved V genes explain less than half of this, and the remainder is unexplained. V and J calls plus clone size are reproduced from that table; the DNA served to infer D and trimming. This sample is represented by 220,000 or so clones; around 90% of them were singletons. The ten biggest clones cover about 15% of the sample.

Enrolling through a virtual design, the prospective study's participants ranged in age from roughly 18 to 90 years and lived across roughly 23 United States geographic areas. Cohort assignment in the prospective study relied on participant-reported clinical history from a screening survey and a study questionnaire. Exposed participants were defined as having been in contact with someone with a PCR-confirmed or clinician-diagnosed COVID-19 case within 2 weeks of study entry. Mobile phlebotomists in the prospective study collected whole blood, serum and a nasopharyngeal or oropharyngeal swab from every participant. Additional blood draws and questionnaires over an approximately 2-month period could optionally be provided by prospective study participants. Prospective study blood samples were shipped either frozen or at room temperature before DNA extraction. The germline V gene encodes CDR1 SGHRS and CDR2 YFSETQ. Spanning cysteine to phenylalanine, the CDR3 consists of 14 amino acids. Of the read, only the CDR3 DNA is kept; its 42 bases are in frame from base 1. V is reduced by 5 bases and J by 6 bases, leaving a spacing of 15 bases between them.

This TCR came from a man aged 25 to 45 who had been exposed to COVID-19. The specimen sequenced was PBMCs or T cells enriched from blood (not recorded which). The rearrangement joined TRBV5-1 to TRBJ2-1; TRBD2 might be the D gene, on 6 matching bases. The CDR3 region: CASRIAEASNEQFF. The nucleotides read TGCGCCAGCAGGATAGCGGAGGCCTCCAATGAGCAGTTCTTC. The CDR3 plus the reference TRBV5-1 and TRBJ2-1 genes for the other parts give the full variable domain: KAGVTQTPRYLIKTRGQQVTLSCSPISGHRSVSWYQQTPGQGLQFLFEYFSETQRNKGNFPGRFSGRQFSNSRSEMNVSTLELGDSALYLCASRIAEASNEQFFGPGTRLTVL.